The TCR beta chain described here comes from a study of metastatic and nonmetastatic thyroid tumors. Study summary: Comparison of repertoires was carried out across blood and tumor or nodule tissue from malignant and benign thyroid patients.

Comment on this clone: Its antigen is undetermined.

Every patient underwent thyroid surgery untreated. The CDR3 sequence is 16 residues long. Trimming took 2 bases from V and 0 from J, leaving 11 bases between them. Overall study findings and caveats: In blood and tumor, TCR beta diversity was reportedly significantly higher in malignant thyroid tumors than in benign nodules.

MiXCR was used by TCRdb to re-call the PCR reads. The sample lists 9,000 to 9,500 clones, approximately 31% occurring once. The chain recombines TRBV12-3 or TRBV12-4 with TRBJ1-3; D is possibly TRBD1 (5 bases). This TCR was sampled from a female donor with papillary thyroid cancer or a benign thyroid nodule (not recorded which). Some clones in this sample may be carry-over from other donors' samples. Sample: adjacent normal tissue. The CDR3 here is CASSLWDVISGNTIYF. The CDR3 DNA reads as TGTGCCAGCAGTTTATGGGACGTTATCTCTGGAAACACCATATATTTT.